The sample holds one count of the clone carrying this TCR beta chain. Its target is unknown. Among the 120 subjects of the validation cohort, separate from the approximately 660-subject first cohort, were the donors. Germline V gene data show CDR1 as MGHDK and CDR2 as SYGVNS. This CDR3 has 16 residues. After removal of 6 bases from V and 5 bases from J, the junction contained 8 bases not matched to a gene. This specimen belongs to a study of cytomegalovirus exposure and HLA in healthy donors. Study-wide results and caveats: Subsequent analysis found a tendency for first-cohort TCR clusters to co-occur within the 90 to 150 validation repertoires. Cytomegalovirus association was assigned to about 150 TCR beta chains. Rare sequences made up most TCRs, while some public TCRs were found in many donors.

Assay used: immunoSEQ multiplex PCR; TCRdb lists only in-frame clones, some missing. The table shows 250,000 to 400,000 clones, with over 75% occurring only once. The chain employs TRBV25-1 and TRBJ2-3, with 13 bases fitting TRBD2. The sequence derives from a man in his thirties or forties in good health and CMV-seronegative. The sequenced sample consisted of PBMCs. The CDR3 is CASSQTSGGRVDTQYF. The CDR3 DNA sequence: TGTGCCAGCAGCCAGACTAGCGGGGGGCGTGTAGATACGCAGTATTTT.